These 11 T cell receptor beta chains were all obtained from the same sample, sequenced in a study of cytotoxic CD8 clonotypes in ibrutinib-treated CLL. Here immunoSEQ multiplex PCR was the method, and the copy in TCRdb shows in-frame clones only, minus some. The table records 250,000 to 350,000 clones, approximately 79% of them present only once. The material was PBMCs, obtained at disease progression, from a patient treated with ibrutinib. The source is a human donor with chronic lymphocytic leukemia.

The chain joins TRBV5-6 to TRBJ2-7; a possible D gene is TRBD2 (5 bases). The CDR3 is made up of 12 amino acids. V was clipped by 4 bases and J by 7 bases, with 12 bases between them. CDR1 SGHDT and CDR2 YYEEEE come from the germline V gene. CDR3 nucleotides: TGTGCCAGCAGCCCGACGGGGAAAGAGCAGTACTTC. Its protein is CASSPTGKEQYF. Full variable domain (rest looked up from reference TRBV5-6 and TRBJ2-7): DAGVTQSPTHLIKTRGQQVTLRCSPKSGHDTVSWYQQALGQGPQFIFQYYEEEERQRGNFPDRFSGHQFPNYSSELNVNALLLGDSALYLCASSPTGKEQYFGPGTRLTVT.

The chain employs TRBV7-9 and TRBJ2-7, with D possibly TRBD1 on 7 matching bases. V was shortened by 0 bases and J by 5 bases, with 20 bases between the two germline ends. There are 17 residues in the CDR3. Germline CDR1 and CDR2: SEHNR and FQNEAQ (reference sequence). The CDR3 is CASSLAMGGQSTDEQYF. The CDR3 DNA reads as TGTGCCAGCAGCTTAGCGATGGGGGGACAGTCTACGGACGAGCAGTACTTC.

V and J are TRBV5-4 and TRBJ2-7, with 7 positions matching TRBD1. The V gene's germline CDR1 is SGHNT and CDR2 YYREEE (reference sequence). The J segment lost 5 bases and the V segment lost 2 bases, leaving 4 bases of the junction unmatched. The CDR3 totals 13 residues. As DNA, the CDR3 is TGTGCCAGCAGCTTTTCAGGGGGTAACGAGCAGTACTTC. It is translated as CASSFSGGNEQYF. Full variable domain (rest looked up from reference TRBV5-4 and TRBJ2-7): ETGVTQSPTHLIKTRGQQVTLRCSSQSGHNTVSWYQQALGQGPQFIFQYYREEENGRGNFPPRFSGLQFPNYSSELNVNALELDDSALYLCASSFSGGNEQYFGPGTRLTVT.

The chain employs TRBV4-3 and TRBJ2-5; a weak D match, TRBD1 (6 bases). CDR1 LGHNA and CDR2 YSLEER come from the germline V gene. This CDR3 comprises 14 residues. V shed 8 bases and J shed 3 bases, with 16 bases lying between them. CDR3 in amino acids: CASARRHREETQYF. CDR3 in DNA: TGCGCCAGCGCCCGGAGACACAGGGAAGAGACCCAGTACTTC.

This clone turned up a few times. The chain carries TRBV9 and TRBJ1-5; D unresolved. With 2 bases removed from V and 0 bases from J, the gap between germline ends came to 6 bases. This CDR3 comprises 14 residues. The V gene's germline CDR1 is SGDLS and CDR2 YYNGEE. The CDR3 sequence is CASSVSYSNQPQHF. The CDR3 nucleotides are TGTGCCAGCAGCGTCAGCTATAGCAATCAGCCCCAGCATTTT.

The chain combines TRBV6-6 with TRBJ2-7; TRBD1 agrees at 8 bases. The length of the CDR3 is 14 residues. Germline V gene lookup returns CDR1 MNHNY and CDR2 SVGAGI (reference sequence). After removal of 5 bases from V and 2 bases from J, the junction contained 5 bases not matched to a gene. This CDR3 is CASSRGQGAYEQYF. DNA of the CDR3: TGTGCCAGCAGTCGCGGACAGGGCGCCTACGAGCAGTACTTC.

The gene calls are TRBV5-6 and TRBJ2-6, with TRBD2 matching 7 bases. Germline assignment: CDR1 SGHDT and CDR2 YYEEEE. The J segment lost 3 bases and the V segment lost 0 bases, leaving 12 bases of the junction unmatched. This CDR3 is built from 19 residues. DNA for the CDR3: TGTGCCAGCAGCTTGGCTGGGGGGGGAGAGGGCTTTGGGGCCAACGTCCTGACTTTC. Translation: CASSLAGGGEGFGANVLTF.

V gene TRBV4-1 combines with J gene TRBJ1-4; 8 positions agree with TRBD1. Germline V gives CDR1 MGHRA, CDR2 YSYEKL. Trimming at V came to 4 bases and at J to 7 bases, leaving 5 bases not matched to a gene. The CDR3 consists of 14 residues. CDR3 protein: CASSRRDRSEKLFF. CDR3 coding DNA: TGCGCCAGCAGCCGCCGGGACAGGAGTGAAAAACTGTTTTTT.

The sample holds a few counts of this clone. The chain joins TRBV28 to TRBJ1-2; the D gene is possibly TRBD1 (5 bases). The CDR3 sequence is 13 residues long. CDR1 is MDHEN, CDR2 SYDVKM, per germline. Trimming left V 3 bases short and J 4 bases short, with 9 bases between. The CDR3 DNA is TGTGCCAGCAGTTTCGCAGGGAGCTATGGCTACACCTTC. Its protein product is CASSFAGSYGYTF.

The CDR3 loop reads CASSYPKPTGQTEQYF. CDR3 coding DNA: TGTGCCAGCAGCTACCCCAAGCCCACGGGACAGACCGAGCAGTACTTC. The chain combines TRBV11-2 with TRBJ2-7; 7 bases fit TRBD1. Germline loops: CDR1 SGHAT, CDR2 FQNNGV. Trimming cost V 4 bases and J 6 bases; bases outside gene matches: 15. This CDR3 spans 16 amino acids. Looking up the rest from reference TRBV11-2 and TRBJ2-7 gives the full variable domain: EAGVAQSPRYKIIEKRQSVAFWCNPISGHATLYWYQQILGQGPKLLIQFQNNGVVDDSQLPKDRFSAERLKGVDSTLKIQPAKLEDSAVYLCASSYPKPTGQTEQYFGPGTRLTVT.

The rearrangement joins TRBV6-1 to TRBJ2-3, with 7 bases aligning to TRBD1. Losses at the gene ends were 1 base for V and 4 bases for J; bases not matched to a gene: 5. The CDR3 length is 15 residues. Germline-derived CDR1 and CDR2 are MNHNS and SASEGT. The CDR3 DNA follows: TGTGCCAGCAGTGAAGAGGGGGCGCTCGCAGATACGCAGTATTTT. It yields the protein CASSEEGALADTQYF.